A single sample gave rise to the 19 T cell receptor beta chains below, sequenced in a study of blood T cell repertoires in COVID-19 (dated by TCRdb to 2018 to 2020). Library creation used the immunoSEQ multiplex PCR assay. TCRdb carries this immuneACCESS record with in-frame sequences only. Its versions omit some clonotypes, under half of them owing to an unresolved V gene in the studies checked, with the rest unexplained. The sample table records some 32,000 clones; roughly 91% of these occur just once. The leading ten clones occupy 11% to 15% of the sample. Sequencing was carried out using peripheral blood. These receptors originate from a man aged 55 to 70 with active COVID-19.

The chain employs TRBV7-3 and TRBJ2-6, with a tentative D call TRBD2 (5 bases). Per germline, CDR1 SGHTA and CDR2 FQGTGA. V shed 5 bases and J shed 1 base, with 21 bases lying between them. The CDR3 has 19 residues. CDR3 residues: CASSPQVAMDLSGANVLTF. The CDR3 DNA is TGTGCCAGCAGCCCCCAGGTAGCGATGGATTTGTCTGGGGCCAACGTCCTGACTTTC.

This rearrangement joins TRBV3-1 (or the pseudogene TRBV3-2) to TRBJ2-5; 7 positions agree with TRBD2. Germline V gene lookup returns CDR1 LGHDT and CDR2 YNNKEL (reference sequence). V lost 4 bases, J lost 1 base, and 12 bases stayed unmatched. This CDR3 spans 17 amino acids. For the CDR3, the DNA is TGTGCCAGCAGCCCATCCTCCGGGACTACGCCCCAAGAGACCCAGTACTTC. Translated: CASSPSSGTTPQETQYF.

The chain is built from TRBV9 and TRBJ2-7; possibly TRBD2 for D (7 bases). Germline V gives CDR1 SGDLS, CDR2 YYNGEE. The V end lost 7 bases, the J end lost 1 base, and 12 bases lay between the germline ends. The CDR3 spans 13 residues. The CDR3 region is CASGGDTSYEQYF. DNA for the CDR3: TGTGCCAGCGGGGGGGACACTTCCTACGAGCAGTACTTC.

The genes are TRBV6-1 and TRBJ2-3; a weak D match, TRBD1 (6 bases). V lost 3 bases and J lost 3, with 16 bases in between. Germline V CDR1 and CDR2: MNHNS, SASEGT. CDR3 length: 16 residues. CDR3 region: CASSDMWGPSTDTQYF. As DNA, the CDR3 is TGTGCCAGCAGTGATATGTGGGGGCCGTCGACAGATACGCAGTATTTT.

The chain has TRBV6-5 and TRBJ1-2, with D hard to call. The CDR3 runs to 14 residues. Trimming shortened V by 7 bases and J by 8 bases, and 20 bases separated the two germline ends. CDR1 and CDR2 from the germline V gene are MNHEY and SVGAGI. The CDR3 DNA reads as TGTGCCAGCACCCCGGAGGGAGTAGAAAGCGGCTACACCTTC. Translating gives CASTPEGVESGYTF.

In its sample, this clone was seen once. The chain uses TRBV7-8 and TRBJ1-5; a weak D match, TRBD1 (5 bases). Trimming cost V 3 bases and J 4 bases, with 13 bases left between them. The germline V gene encodes CDR1 SGHVS and CDR2 FQNEAQ. This CDR3 has 15 residues. CDR3 amino acids: CASSLGGTVNQPQHF. The CDR3 DNA follows: TGTGCCAGCAGCTTGGGGGGGACGGTTAATCAGCCCCAGCATTTT.

The rearrangement links TRBV13 to TRBJ2-3, with D possibly being TRBD2 (7 bases). Trimming shortened V by 5 bases and J by 0 bases, and 15 bases separated the two germline ends. This CDR3 is built from 16 residues. Germline V CDR1 and CDR2: PRHDT, FYEKMQ (reference sequence). CDR3 sequence: CASSDGGLPSTDTQYF. For the CDR3, the DNA is TGTGCCAGCAGCGACGGGGGGCTACCTAGCACAGATACGCAGTATTTT.

The V call is TRBV2, the J call TRBJ2-2, with 8 positions matching TRBD1. J gave up 2 bases and V 7 bases, and 9 bases lay outside the gene matches. Germline CDR1 is SNHLY and CDR2 is FYNNEI. CDR3 length: 16 amino acids. CDR3 sequence: CASNKDRGVNTGELFF. In nucleotides, the CDR3 is TGTGCCAGCAATAAAGACAGGGGAGTAAACACCGGGGAGCTGTTTTTT. Variable domain in full (rest from reference TRBV2 and TRBJ2-2): EPEVTQTPSHQVTQMGQEVILRCVPISNHLYFYWYRQILGQKVEFLVSFYNNEISEKSEIFDDQFSVERPDGSNFTLKIRSTKLEDSAMYFCASNKDRGVNTGELFFGEGSRLTVL.

The J gene is TRBJ2-7, the V gene TRBV7-9; D not resolved. This CDR3 has 13 residues. Deletions cut 10 bases from V and 0 bases from J, with 13 bases between. Germline V gene lookup returns CDR1 SEHNR and CDR2 FQNEAQ (reference sequence). CDR3 DNA: TGTGCCATCCCACTACAAGACTCCTACGAGCAGTACTTC. Its translation is CAIPLQDSYEQYF.

The rearrangement joins TRBV7-3 to TRBJ2-7; 15 nucleotides align to TRBD2. Germline assignment: CDR1 SGHTA and CDR2 FQGTGA. There are 18 residues in the CDR3. V dropped 5 bases and J dropped 4; count of bases not matched to a gene: 12. The CDR3 protein is CASSRPGTSGRSRYEQYF. The CDR3 coding sequence is TGTGCCAGCAGCCGCCCCGGGACTAGCGGGAGGTCGAGGTACGAGCAGTACTTC.

The CDR3 DNA reads TGTGCCAGCAGCTTAGCGTCCCAGGGGGCAAATGAGCAGTTCTTC. Its protein is CASSLASQGANEQFF. The chain carries TRBV7-6 and TRBJ2-1; 8 nucleotides match TRBD1. There are 15 residues in the CDR3. J lost 7 bases, V lost 0 bases, and 5 bases had no gene match. CDR1 SGHVS and CDR2 FNYEAQ come from the germline V gene.

The chain couples TRBV4-3 to TRBJ1-2; 7 nucleotides line up with TRBD1. The CDR3 consists of 14 residues. The germline CDR1 and CDR2 sequences are LGHNA and YSLEER. V trimming: 4 bases; J trimming: 8 bases; junction bases outside the gene matches: 10. CDR3 sequence reads: CASSPDRRQGGYTF. CDR3 bases: TGCGCCAGCAGCCCGGACAGGCGGCAAGGGGGCTACACCTTC.

V and J are TRBV9 and TRBJ2-2; 8 bases are shared with TRBD1. Germline V gene sequence: CDR1 SGDLS, CDR2 YYNGEE. V dropped 6 bases and J dropped 1; count of bases not matched to a gene: 5. The CDR3 is made up of 15 amino acids. The CDR3 DNA sequence: TGTGCCAGCACCCCAACAGGGGGGAACACCGGGGAGCTGTTTTTT. This encodes CASTPTGGNTGELFF.

This chain uses TRBV7-9 with TRBJ2-3, with TRBD1 identical over 8 bases. Germline CDR1 and CDR2: SEHNR and FQNEAQ (reference sequence). V lost 6 bases, J lost 7 bases, and 9 bases stayed unmatched. CDR3 length: 14 amino acids. CDR3 coding DNA: TGTGCCAGCAGTGCTAGGACAGGGATAAATACGCAGTATTTT. Protein product: CASSARTGINTQYF.

V usage is TRBV4-3 and J usage is TRBJ1-4; no reliable D call. The V end lost 4 bases, the J end lost 8 bases, and 17 bases lay between the germline ends. CDR3 length: 15 amino acids. Germline V gene sequence: CDR1 LGHNA, CDR2 YSLEER. CDR3 protein: CASSPRGGRVEKLFF. The CDR3 nucleotides are TGCGCCAGCAGCCCCAGAGGAGGGCGGGTGGAAAAACTGTTTTTT.

Only one count was recorded for this clone. The sample holds other DNA sequences that translate to the same CDR3. V and J are TRBV7-2 and TRBJ2-1; 9 bases match TRBD2. With 1 base clipped from V and 6 bases from J, the junction kept 4 bases outside the gene matches. The CDR3 contains 15 residues. Per the germline V gene, CDR1 is SGHTA and CDR2 is FQGNSA. The DNA of the CDR3 is TGTGCCAGCAGCTTAGTCGCGGGAGGGGGCAATGAGCAGTTCTTC. Residues: CASSLVAGGGNEQFF.

This clone was seen a handful of times. The chain is built from TRBV3-1 (or the pseudogene TRBV3-2) and TRBJ2-5; no definite D call. Trimming pared 0 bases from V and 7 bases from J, leaving 6 bases between. Germline V gives CDR1 LGHDT, CDR2 YNNKEL (reference sequence). The CDR3 has 12 residues. The CDR3 sequence: CASSQDPGTQYF. The CDR3 region has the DNA TGTGCCAGCAGCCAAGATCCCGGGACCCAGTACTTC.

The V call is TRBV6-6, the J call TRBJ1-5; D is unclear. In germline, CDR1 is MNHNY, CDR2 SVGAGI (reference sequence). V lost 7 bases and J lost 2, with 6 bases in between. This CDR3 region has 12 residues. CDR3 DNA sequence: TGTGCCAGCACCGAGGGCAATCAGCCCCAGCATTTT. Protein: CASTEGNQPQHF.

This CDR3 is CASSSTYTNTGELFF. The CDR3, as DNA: TGTGCCAGCAGCTCGACATACACTAACACCGGGGAGCTGTTTTTT. J is TRBJ2-2 and V is TRBV7-6; D uncertain. CDR3 length equals 15 residues. Trimming shortened V by 4 bases and J by 2 bases, and 11 bases separated the two germline ends. Per germline, CDR1 SGHVS and CDR2 FNYEAQ.